The clone carrying this T cell receptor (beta chain) was detected many times. Relying on iRepertoire HTBI primers and Arm-PCR of CDR3 regions, the team built TCR beta libraries. TCRdb re-called the multiplex PCR reads through MiXCR, storing one row per CDR3 protein. The data contain under 800,000 distinct CDR3 sequences, approximately 15% of them singletons. These data are taken from a study of regulatory T cells in long-lasting Graves disease. Time point given: newly diagnosed GD, antithyroid drugs for less than 3 months. PBMC-derived RNA was used for the TCR library. Looked up from germline, CDR1 is SQVTM and CDR2 is ANQGSEA. The CDR3 has 14 residues. V was trimmed by 4 bases and J by 2 bases, leaving 14 bases between them. Another study also made use of these data, one on T cells in Graves' hyperthyroidism and ophthalmopathy.

The sequence derives from a woman aged 25 to 45 with Graves disease. The V call is TRBV29-1, the J call TRBJ1-2; D is possibly TRBD1 (5 bases). This sample comprised peripheral blood mononuclear cells (PBMCs), obtained at new diagnosis, from a patient treated with antithyroid drugs. CDR3: CSVAYRRSNYGYTF. The CDR3 DNA reads TGCAGCGTTGCCTACAGGCGGTCAAACTATGGCTACACCTTC.